A single T cell receptor (beta chain) is shown here with its context. Its antigen target is currently unknown. Per-base qualities were not stored, and no clone one base away is much larger. The library was built by means of the immunoSEQ multiplex PCR assay. TCRdb obtained this table from immuneACCESS and retained in-frame rearrangements with V and J assigned. These tables miss some clones; where compared with another copy, unresolved V genes account for less than half of the shortfall, and the remainder is unexplained. Here the sample has 73,000 or so clones; roughly 88% occur a single time. Of the sample, around a tenth falls within the top ten clones. This record belongs to a study of T cell changes during pregnancy in multiple sclerosis (dated by TCRdb to the late 2010s). Study-wide context: In women with multiple sclerosis, the researchers looked at how the T cell repertoire shifted as pregnancy progressed.

V lost 7 bases and J lost 6 bases; the stretch between them is 16 bases long. Including cysteine and phenylalanine, the CDR3 has 12 amino acids. Only the CDR3 DNA is retained, 36 bases long and in frame from the first base. Reading the germline V gene gives CDR1 SQVTM and CDR2 ANQGSEA. Sequencing used peripheral blood, obtained after pregnancy. This chain is built from TRBV29-1 and TRBJ2-7, and possibly TRBD1, on 6 matching bases. This clonotype was sampled from a female donor in good health, enrolled as a control in a pregnancy study. The CDR3 has the sequence CSARPGAAEQYF. The nucleotide sequence is given as TGCAGCGCGAGGCCAGGGGCTGCCGAGCAGTACTTC.